This TCR beta chain originates from a study of response to subunit inactivated influenza vaccine. Via MiXCR, TCRdb re-called the RT-PCR reads, giving one row per CDR3 protein. The sample lists 540,000 or so distinct CDR3 sequences, approximately 12% seen once, with about an eighth in the top ten. Findings and limits, study-wide: Few new T cells, the authors suggested, are recruited by each seasonal influenza vaccination.

V lost 6 bases, J lost 2 bases, and 14 bases lay in between. In germline, CDR1 is DFQATT, CDR2 SNEGSKA (reference sequence). The CDR3 consists of 13 residues. This clonotype was counted at least ten times. Its antigen is unknown. The clonotype originates from a man aged 45-65 years who received an inactivated influenza vaccine. The specimen comprised PBMCs from blood, sampled more than 35 days after vaccination. The V and J genes are TRBV20-1 and TRBJ2-7; unclear D gene. CDR3 residues: CSAVASTAYEQYF. CDR3 coding DNA: TGCAGTGCGGTAGCTAGTACAGCCTACGAGCAGTACTTC.